The clone carrying this T cell receptor beta chain was seen a few times. Profiled with immunoSEQ multiplex PCR; TCRdb holds only in-frame clones, not every one. The table includes some 400,000 clones, approximately 89% detected once. This sample is part of a study of blood T cell repertoires in COVID-19. Seattle-derived patients entered the study during active infection and were followed longitudinally. The TCR originated in a woman aged 55-69 years with COVID-19, enrolled during active disease. The sequenced material came from peripheral blood.

DNA for the CDR3: TGTGCCAGCAGGTTAGGACAGAACCCTAACTATGGCTACACCTTC. It yields the protein CASRLGQNPNYGYTF. This chain joins TRBV6-5 and TRBJ1-2; possible D gene TRBD1, 6 bases. Germline CDR1 reads MNHEY; CDR2 reads SVGAGI. The V and J ends lost 6 bases and 0 bases respectively, with 14 bases between them. CDR3 size: 15 residues.